These 6 T cell receptor beta chains share one sample of origin, sequenced in a study of CD8+ T cells in alopecia areata. RNA, once extracted, was reverse transcribed into cDNA for use as the sequencing template. The repertoire was sequenced with immunoSEQ multiplex PCR; TCRdb's copy has only in-frame clones and lacks some. The data show 150,000 to 160,000 clones, with about 50% seen just once and approximately 20% held by the top ten. The sequencing used CD8+ T cells sorted from blood, collected at week 0. The receptors were gathered from a human donor with alopecia areata.

This clone was observed a single time. This chain links TRBV15 with TRBJ1-6; TRBD1 agrees at 10 bases. Germline trimming cut 6 bases from V and 6 bases from J; bases unmatched to any gene: 5. Germline CDR1 reads LNHNV; CDR2 reads YYDKDF (reference sequence). The CDR3 is 15 amino acids. CDR3 DNA sequence: TGTGCCACCAGTAGGGACAGGGGTATTAATTCACCCCTCCACTTT. This gives the protein CATSRDRGINSPLHF.

J is TRBJ1-6 and V is TRBV12-5; D may be TRBD1 (5 bases). Trimming left V 5 bases short and J 7 bases short, with 12 bases between. Germline V gives CDR1 LGHNT, CDR2 FRNRAP. This CDR3 contains 14 residues. This CDR3 reads CASGQGFMNSPLHF. CDR3 DNA: TGTGCTAGTGGTCAGGGTTTTATGAATTCACCCCTCCACTTT.

The genes are TRBV13 and TRBJ2-1; TRBD2 agrees at 8 bases. The germline V gene encodes CDR1 PRHDT and CDR2 FYEKMQ (reference sequence). The CDR3 spans 16 residues. V was clipped by 4 bases and J by 7 bases; unmatched bases: 12. In DNA form, the CDR3 reads TGTGCCAGCAGCTCCCCCCAGGCGGGGGGTGGGAATGAGCAGTTCTTC. Protein: CASSSPQAGGGNEQFF.

Here the CDR3 reads CASSLNDEKLFF. CDR3 sequence (DNA): TGTGCCAGCAGCTTGAACGATGAAAAACTGTTTTTT. This rearrangement joins TRBV25-1 to TRBJ1-4, with D uncertain. The ends were cut back, 6 bases at V and 6 bases at J, with 8 bases in the middle. There are 12 residues in the CDR3. CDR1 is MGHDK, CDR2 SYGVNS, per germline. Combining the CDR3 with reference TRBV25-1 and TRBJ1-4 gives the whole variable domain EADIYQTPRYLVIGTGKKITLECSQTMGHDKMYWYQQDPGMELHLIHYSYGVNSTEKGDLSSESTVSRIRTEHFPLTLESARPSHTSQYLCASSLNDEKLFFGSGTQLSVL.

The chain carries TRBV29-1 and TRBJ2-2; D is perhaps TRBD2 (7 bases). Trimming pared 4 bases from V and 2 bases from J, leaving 20 bases between. Germline V gene sequence: CDR1 SQVTM, CDR2 ANQGSEA. The CDR3 spans 17 residues. The CDR3 region is CSVALARGASNTGELFF. As DNA, the CDR3 is TGCAGCGTTGCCCTCGCCCGGGGGGCGAGCAACACCGGGGAGCTGTTTTTT.

This clone was counted only a few times. The genes are TRBV29-1 and TRBJ1-5; 8 bases align to TRBD1. Germline trimming cut 4 bases from V and 5 bases from J; bases unmatched to any gene: 4. The germline V gene has CDR1 SQVTM and CDR2 ANQGSEA. The CDR3 is made up of 13 amino acids. The CDR3 DNA follows: TGCAGCGTTGTGCCAGGGGGCGATCAGCCCCAGCATTTT. Translation gives CSVVPGGDQPQHF.